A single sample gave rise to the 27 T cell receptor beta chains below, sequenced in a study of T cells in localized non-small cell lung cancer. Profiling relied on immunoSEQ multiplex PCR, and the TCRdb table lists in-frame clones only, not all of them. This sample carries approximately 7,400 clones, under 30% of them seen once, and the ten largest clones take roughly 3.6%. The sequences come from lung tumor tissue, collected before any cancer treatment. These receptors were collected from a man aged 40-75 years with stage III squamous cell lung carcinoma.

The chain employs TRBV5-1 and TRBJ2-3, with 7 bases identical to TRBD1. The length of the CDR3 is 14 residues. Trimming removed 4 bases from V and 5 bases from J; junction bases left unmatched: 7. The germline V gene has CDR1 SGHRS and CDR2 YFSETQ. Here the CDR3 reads CASSPRTGKDTQYF. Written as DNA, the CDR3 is TGCGCCAGCAGCCCGAGGACAGGTAAAGATACGCAGTATTTT. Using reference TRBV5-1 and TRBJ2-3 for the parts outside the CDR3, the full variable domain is KAGVTQTPRYLIKTRGQQVTLSCSPISGHRSVSWYQQTPGQGLQFLFEYFSETQRNKGNFPGRFSGRQFSNSRSEMNVSTLELGDSALYLCASSPRTGKDTQYFGPGTRLTVL.

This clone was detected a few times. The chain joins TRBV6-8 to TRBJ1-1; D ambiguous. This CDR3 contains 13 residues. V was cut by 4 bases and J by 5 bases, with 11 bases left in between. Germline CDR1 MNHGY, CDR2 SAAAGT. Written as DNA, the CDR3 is TGTGCCAGCAGTTTTGGGGATTGGACTGAAGCTTTCTTT. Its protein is CASSFGDWTEAFF.

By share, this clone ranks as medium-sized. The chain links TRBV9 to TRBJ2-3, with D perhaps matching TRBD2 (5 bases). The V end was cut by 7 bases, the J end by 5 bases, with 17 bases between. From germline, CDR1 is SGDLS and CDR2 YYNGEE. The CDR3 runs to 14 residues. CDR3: CASAVGPRGDTQYF. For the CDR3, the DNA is TGTGCCAGCGCCGTAGGGCCCCGGGGAGATACGCAGTATTTT. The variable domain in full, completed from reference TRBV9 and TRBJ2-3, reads DSGVTQTPKHLITATGQRVTLRCSPRSGDLSVYWYQQSLDQGLQFLIQYYNGEERAKGNILERFSAQQFPDLHSELNLSSLELGDSALYFCASAVGPRGDTQYFGPGTRLTVL.

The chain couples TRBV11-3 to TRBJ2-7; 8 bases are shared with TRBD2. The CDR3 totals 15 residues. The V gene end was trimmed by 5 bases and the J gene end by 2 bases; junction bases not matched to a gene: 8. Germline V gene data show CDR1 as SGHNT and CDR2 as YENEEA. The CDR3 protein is CASSPTGLGTYEQYF. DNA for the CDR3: TGTGCCAGCAGCCCAACGGGACTAGGTACCTACGAGCAGTACTTC.

In DNA form, the CDR3 reads TGTGCCAGCAGGACAGGAACAACTAATGAAAAACTGTTTTTT. Its protein is CASRTGTTNEKLFF. J is TRBJ1-4 and V is TRBV6-8; maybe TRBD1 (6 bases). V gave up 6 bases and J gave up 0 bases, with 8 bases separating them. This CDR3 is built from 14 residues. Germline V gene lookup returns CDR1 MNHGY and CDR2 SAAAGT.

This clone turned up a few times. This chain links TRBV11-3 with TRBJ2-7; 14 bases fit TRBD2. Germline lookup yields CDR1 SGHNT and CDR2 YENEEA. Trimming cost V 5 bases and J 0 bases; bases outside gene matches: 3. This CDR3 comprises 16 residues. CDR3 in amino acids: CASSQTSGGASYEQYF. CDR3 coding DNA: TGTGCCAGCAGCCAGACTAGCGGGGGGGCCTCCTACGAGCAGTACTTC. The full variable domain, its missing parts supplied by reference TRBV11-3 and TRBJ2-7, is EAGVVQSPRYKIIEKKQPVAFWCNPISGHNTLYWYLQNLGQGPELLIRYENEEAVDDSQLPKDRFSAERLKGVDSTLKIQPAELGDSAVYLCASSQTSGGASYEQYFGPGTRLTVT.

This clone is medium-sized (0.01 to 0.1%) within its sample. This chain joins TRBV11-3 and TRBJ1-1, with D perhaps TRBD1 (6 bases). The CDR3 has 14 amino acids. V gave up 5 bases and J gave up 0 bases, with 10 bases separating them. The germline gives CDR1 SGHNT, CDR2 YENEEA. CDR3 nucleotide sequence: TGTGCCAGCAGCCCACAGGGATTGAACACTGAAGCTTTCTTT. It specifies CASSPQGLNTEAFF.

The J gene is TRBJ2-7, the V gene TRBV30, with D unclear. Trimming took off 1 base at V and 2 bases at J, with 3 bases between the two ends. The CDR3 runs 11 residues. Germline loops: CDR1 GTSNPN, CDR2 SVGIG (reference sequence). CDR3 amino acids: CAWSGAYEQYF. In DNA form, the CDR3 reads TGTGCCTGGAGTGGAGCCTACGAGCAGTACTTC.

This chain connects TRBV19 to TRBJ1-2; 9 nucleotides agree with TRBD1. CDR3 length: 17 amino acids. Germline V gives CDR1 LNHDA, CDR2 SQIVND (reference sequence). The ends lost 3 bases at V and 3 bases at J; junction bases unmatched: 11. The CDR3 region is CASSIRRTGDYHYGYTF. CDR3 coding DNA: TGTGCCAGTAGTATTCGAAGGACAGGGGATTATCACTATGGCTACACCTTC. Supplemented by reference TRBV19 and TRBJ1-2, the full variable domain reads DGGITQSPKYLFRKEGQNVTLSCEQNLNHDAMYWYRQDPGQGLRLIYYSQIVNDFQKGDIAEGYSVSREKKESFPLTVTSAQKNPTAFYLCASSIRRTGDYHYGYTFGSGTRLTVV.

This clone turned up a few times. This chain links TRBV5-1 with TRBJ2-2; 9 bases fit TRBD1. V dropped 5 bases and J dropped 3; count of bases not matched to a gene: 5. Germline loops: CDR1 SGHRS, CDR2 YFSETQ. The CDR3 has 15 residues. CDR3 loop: CASRQGARDTGELFF. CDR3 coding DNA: TGCGCCAGCAGACAGGGGGCGCGAGACACCGGGGAGCTGTTTTTT. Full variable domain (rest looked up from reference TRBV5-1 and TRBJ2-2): KAGVTQTPRYLIKTRGQQVTLSCSPISGHRSVSWYQQTPGQGLQFLFEYFSETQRNKGNFPGRFSGRQFSNSRSEMNVSTLELGDSALYLCASRQGARDTGELFFGEGSRLTVL.

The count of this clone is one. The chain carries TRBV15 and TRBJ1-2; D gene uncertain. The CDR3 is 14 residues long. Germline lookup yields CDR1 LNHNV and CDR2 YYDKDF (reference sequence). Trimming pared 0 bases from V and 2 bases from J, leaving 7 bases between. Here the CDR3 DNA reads TGTGCCACCAGCAGAGATCGAGGGAACTATGGCTACACCTTC. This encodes CATSRDRGNYGYTF.

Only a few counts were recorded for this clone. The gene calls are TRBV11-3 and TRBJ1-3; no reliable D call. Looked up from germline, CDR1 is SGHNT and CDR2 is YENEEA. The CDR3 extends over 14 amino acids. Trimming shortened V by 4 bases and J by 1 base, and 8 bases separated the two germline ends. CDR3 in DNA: TGTGCCAGCAGCTCCGGACCGTCTGGAAACACCATATATTTT. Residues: CASSSGPSGNTIYF.

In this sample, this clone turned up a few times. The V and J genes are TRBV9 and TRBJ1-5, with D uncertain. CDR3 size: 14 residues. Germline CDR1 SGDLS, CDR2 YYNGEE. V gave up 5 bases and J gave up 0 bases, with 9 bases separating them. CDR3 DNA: TGTGCCAGCAGTGAAATCGATAGCAATCAGCCCCAGCATTTT. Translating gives CASSEIDSNQPQHF.

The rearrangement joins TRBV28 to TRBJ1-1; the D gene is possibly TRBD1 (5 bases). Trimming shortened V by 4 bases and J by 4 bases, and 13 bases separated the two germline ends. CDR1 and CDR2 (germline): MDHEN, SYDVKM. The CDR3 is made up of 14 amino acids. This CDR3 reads CASSSYRFGTEAFF. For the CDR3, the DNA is TGTGCCAGCAGTTCGTACAGGTTCGGCACTGAAGCTTTCTTT.

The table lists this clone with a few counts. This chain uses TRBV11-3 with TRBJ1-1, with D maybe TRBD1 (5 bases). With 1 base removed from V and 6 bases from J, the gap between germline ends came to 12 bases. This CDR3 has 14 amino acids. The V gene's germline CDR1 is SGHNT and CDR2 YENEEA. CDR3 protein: CASSLVFRGSEAFF. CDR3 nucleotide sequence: TGTGCCAGCAGCTTAGTTTTTAGGGGCTCTGAAGCTTTCTTT.

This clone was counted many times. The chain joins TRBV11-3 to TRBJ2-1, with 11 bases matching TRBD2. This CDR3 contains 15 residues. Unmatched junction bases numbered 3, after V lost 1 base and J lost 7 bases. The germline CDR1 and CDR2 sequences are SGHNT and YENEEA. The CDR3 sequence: CASSLGTSGWNEQFF. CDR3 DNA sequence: TGTGCCAGCAGCTTAGGGACTAGCGGGTGGAATGAGCAGTTCTTC.

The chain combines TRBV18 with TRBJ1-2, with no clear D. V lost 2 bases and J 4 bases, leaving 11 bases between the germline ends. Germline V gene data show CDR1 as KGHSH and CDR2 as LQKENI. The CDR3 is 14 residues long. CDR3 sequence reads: CASSPRSSLYGYTF. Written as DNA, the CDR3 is TGTGCCAGCTCACCAAGAAGCTCCCTCTATGGCTACACCTTC. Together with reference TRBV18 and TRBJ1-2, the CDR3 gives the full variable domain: NAGVMQNPRHLVRRRGQEARLRCSPMKGHSHVYWYRQLPEEGLKFMVYLQKENIIDESGMPKERFSAEFPKEGPSILRIQQVVRGDSAAYFCASSPRSSLYGYTFGSGTRLTVV.

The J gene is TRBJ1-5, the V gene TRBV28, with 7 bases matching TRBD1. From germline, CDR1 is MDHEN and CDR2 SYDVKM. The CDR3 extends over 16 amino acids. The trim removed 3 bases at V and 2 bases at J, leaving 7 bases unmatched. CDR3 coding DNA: TGTGCCAGCAGTTTGGGCGGGACAGCCCGCAATCAGCCCCAGCATTTT. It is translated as CASSLGGTARNQPQHF.

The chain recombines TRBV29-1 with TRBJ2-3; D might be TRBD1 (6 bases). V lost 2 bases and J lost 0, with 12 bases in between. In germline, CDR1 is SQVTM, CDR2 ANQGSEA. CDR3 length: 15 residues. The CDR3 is CSVEKGGSSTDTQYF. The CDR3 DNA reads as TGCAGCGTTGAAAAAGGGGGATCTAGCACAGATACGCAGTATTTT.

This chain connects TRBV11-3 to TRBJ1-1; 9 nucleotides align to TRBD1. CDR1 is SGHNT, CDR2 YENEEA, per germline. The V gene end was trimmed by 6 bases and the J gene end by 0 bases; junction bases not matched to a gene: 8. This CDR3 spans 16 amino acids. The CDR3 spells CASRLAGQGMNTEAFF. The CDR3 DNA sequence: TGTGCCAGCAGACTGGCGGGACAGGGCATGAACACTGAAGCTTTCTTT.

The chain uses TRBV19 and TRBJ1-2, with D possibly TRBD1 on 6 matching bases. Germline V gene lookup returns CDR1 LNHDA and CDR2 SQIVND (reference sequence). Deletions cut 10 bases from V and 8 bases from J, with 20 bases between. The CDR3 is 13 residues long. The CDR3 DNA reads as TGTGCCACCAACGTATACAGGGCGGGCGGCTACACCTTC. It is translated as CATNVYRAGGYTF.

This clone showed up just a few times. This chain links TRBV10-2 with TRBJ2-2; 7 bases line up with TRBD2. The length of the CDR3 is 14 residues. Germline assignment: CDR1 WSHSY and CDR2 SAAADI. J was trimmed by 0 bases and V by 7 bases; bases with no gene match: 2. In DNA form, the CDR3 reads TGCGCCAGCATAAGCGGGACGAACACCGGGGAGCTGTTTTTT. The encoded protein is CASISGTNTGELFF.

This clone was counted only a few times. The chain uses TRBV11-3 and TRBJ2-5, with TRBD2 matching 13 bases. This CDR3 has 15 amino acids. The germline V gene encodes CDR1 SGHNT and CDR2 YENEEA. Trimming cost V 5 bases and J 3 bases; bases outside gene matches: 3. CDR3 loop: CASSPGLAGEETQYF. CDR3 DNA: TGTGCCAGCAGCCCCGGACTAGCGGGGGAAGAGACCCAGTACTTC.

The CDR3 region is CATKERRGRIDTEAFF. The DNA for the CDR3 is TGTGCCACTAAGGAGCGTAGGGGGCGTATAGACACTGAAGCTTTCTTT. This chain uses TRBV19 with TRBJ1-1; 7 bases line up with TRBD1. The CDR3 length is 16 residues. The junction had 17 bases not matched to a gene; V was cut back by 10 bases and J by 3 bases. Germline values: CDR1 LNHDA, CDR2 SQIVND (reference sequence). Full variable domain (rest looked up from reference TRBV19 and TRBJ1-1): DGGITQSPKYLFRKEGQNVTLSCEQNLNHDAMYWYRQDPGQGLRLIYYSQIVNDFQKGDIAEGYSVSREKKESFPLTVTSAQKNPTAFYLCATKERRGRIDTEAFFGQGTRLTVV.

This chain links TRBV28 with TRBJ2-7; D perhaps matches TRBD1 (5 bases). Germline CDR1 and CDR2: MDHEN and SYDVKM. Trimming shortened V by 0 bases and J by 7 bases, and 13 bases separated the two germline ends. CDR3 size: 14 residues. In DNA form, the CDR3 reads TGTGCCAGCAGTTTATGGACAGAAACGGAGGAGCAGTACTTC. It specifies CASSLWTETEEQYF.

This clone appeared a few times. The CDR3 sequence is CSGTGSSYNEQFF. In nucleotides, the CDR3 is TGCAGCGGAACAGGTAGCTCCTACAATGAGCAGTTCTTC. The chain carries TRBV29-1 and TRBJ2-1, with TRBD1 as a possible D gene (5 bases). Trimming removed 7 bases from V and 0 bases from J, with 10 bases in between. The germline V gene encodes CDR1 SQVTM and CDR2 ANQGSEA. CDR3 length: 13 residues.

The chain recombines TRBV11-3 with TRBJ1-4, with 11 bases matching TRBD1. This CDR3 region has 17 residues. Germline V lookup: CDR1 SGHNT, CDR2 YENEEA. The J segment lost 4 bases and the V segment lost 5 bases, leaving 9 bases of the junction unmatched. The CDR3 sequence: CASSPRDRGLRNEKLFF. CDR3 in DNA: TGTGCCAGCAGCCCTCGGGACAGGGGGTTGCGTAATGAAAAACTGTTTTTT.